This TCR beta chain emerged from a study of CD8 T cells in Susac syndrome. The CDR3 covers 17 residues. With 1 base removed from V and 3 bases from J, the gap between germline ends came to 19 bases. CDR1 and CDR2 from the germline V gene are DFQATT and SNEGSKA (reference sequence). Reverse transcription of 0.5 to 1 ug RNA was performed with random hexamers. TCRdb re-called the immunoSEQ multiplex PCR reads with MiXCR, one entry per CDR3 protein. Of about 150,000 distinct CDR3 sequences listed, almost 96% were seen once; the top ten hold approximately 0.08%. The sequenced sample was CD4+ T cells from PBMCs. The V call is TRBV20-1, the J call TRBJ2-4, with D hard to call. The TCR originated in a human donor with Susac syndrome. The DNA of the CDR3 is TGCAGTGCTAGAGGGTTAAGGGCCGCCACGGGCAAAAACATTCAGTACTTC. It encodes CSARGLRAATGKNIQYF.